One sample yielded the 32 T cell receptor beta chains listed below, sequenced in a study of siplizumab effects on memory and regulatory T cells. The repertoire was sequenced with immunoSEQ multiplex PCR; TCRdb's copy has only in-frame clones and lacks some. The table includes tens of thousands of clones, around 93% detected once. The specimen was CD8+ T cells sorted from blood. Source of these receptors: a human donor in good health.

Here the CDR3 reads CASSEFADTQYF. The CDR3 DNA follows: TGTGCCAGCAGTGAATTTGCAGATACGCAGTATTTT. The J gene is TRBJ2-3, the V gene TRBV25-1; D gene uncertain. This CDR3 has 12 amino acids. CDR1 and CDR2 (germline): MGHDK, SYGVNS. V was shortened by 1 base and J by 4 bases, with 3 bases between the two germline ends. The variable domain in full, completed from reference TRBV25-1 and TRBJ2-3, reads EADIYQTPRYLVIGTGKKITLECSQTMGHDKMYWYQQDPGMELHLIHYSYGVNSTEKGDLSSESTVSRIRTEHFPLTLESARPSHTSQYLCASSEFADTQYFGPGTRLTVL.

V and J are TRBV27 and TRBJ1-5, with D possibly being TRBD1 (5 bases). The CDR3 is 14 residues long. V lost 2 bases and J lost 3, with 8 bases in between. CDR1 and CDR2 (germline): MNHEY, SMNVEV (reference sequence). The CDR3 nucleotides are TGTGCCAGCAGTTTACGGGGGATCAATCAGCCCCAGCATTTT. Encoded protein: CASSLRGINQPQHF.

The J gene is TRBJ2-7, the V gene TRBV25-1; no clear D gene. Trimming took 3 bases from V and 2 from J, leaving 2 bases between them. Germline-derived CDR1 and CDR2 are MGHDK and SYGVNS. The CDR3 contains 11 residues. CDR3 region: CASSDPYEQYF. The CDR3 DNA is TGTGCCAGCAGTGACCCCTACGAGCAGTACTTC.

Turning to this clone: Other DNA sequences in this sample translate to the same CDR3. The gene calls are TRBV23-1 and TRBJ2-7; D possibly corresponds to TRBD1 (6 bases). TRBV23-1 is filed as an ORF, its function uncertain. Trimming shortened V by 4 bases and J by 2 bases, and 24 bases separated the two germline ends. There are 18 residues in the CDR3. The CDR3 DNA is TGCGCCAGCAGTCCCTTGACAGGCTCATATTTCATCGCCTACGAGCAGTACTTC. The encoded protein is CASSPLTGSYFIAYEQYF.

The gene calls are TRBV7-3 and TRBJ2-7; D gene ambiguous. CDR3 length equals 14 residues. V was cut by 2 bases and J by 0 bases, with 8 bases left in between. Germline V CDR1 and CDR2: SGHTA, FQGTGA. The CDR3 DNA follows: TGTGCCAGCAGCTTAGACGGCTCCTCCTACGAGCAGTACTTC. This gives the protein CASSLDGSSYEQYF.

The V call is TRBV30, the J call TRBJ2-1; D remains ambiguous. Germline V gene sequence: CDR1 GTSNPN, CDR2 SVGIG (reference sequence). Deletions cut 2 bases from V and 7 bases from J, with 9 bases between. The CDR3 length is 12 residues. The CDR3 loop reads CAWSSLGNEQFF. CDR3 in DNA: TGTGCCTGGAGTTCCCTTGGGAATGAGCAGTTCTTC.

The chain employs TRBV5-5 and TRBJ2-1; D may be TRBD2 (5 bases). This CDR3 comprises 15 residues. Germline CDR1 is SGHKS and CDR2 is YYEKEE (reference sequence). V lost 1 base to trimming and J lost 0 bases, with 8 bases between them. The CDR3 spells CASSLQGSSYNEQFF. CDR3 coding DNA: TGTGCCAGCAGCTTGCAAGGGAGCTCCTACAATGAGCAGTTCTTC.

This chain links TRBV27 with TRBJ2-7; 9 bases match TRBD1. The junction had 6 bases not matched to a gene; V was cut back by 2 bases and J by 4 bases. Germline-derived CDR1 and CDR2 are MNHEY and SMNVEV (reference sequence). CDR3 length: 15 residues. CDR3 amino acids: CASSLRQGGWYEQYF. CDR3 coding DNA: TGTGCCAGCAGTTTACGACAGGGGGGTTGGTACGAGCAGTACTTC.

CDR3 residues: CASSYGTVSSYEQYF. In DNA form, the CDR3 reads TGTGCCAGCAGTTACGGGACCGTTAGCTCCTACGAGCAGTACTTC. This rearrangement joins TRBV6-5 to TRBJ2-7, with D perhaps being TRBD1 or TRBD2 (5 bases each). CDR1 and CDR2 from the germline V gene are MNHEY and SVGAGI. The V end was cut by 2 bases, the J end by 0 bases, with 11 bases between. The CDR3 consists of 15 residues.

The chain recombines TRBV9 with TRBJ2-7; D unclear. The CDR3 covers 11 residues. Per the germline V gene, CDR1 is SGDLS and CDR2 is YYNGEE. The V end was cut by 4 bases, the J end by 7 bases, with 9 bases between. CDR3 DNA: TGTGCCAGCAGCCCTGGTGGAGAGCAGTACTTC. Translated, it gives CASSPGGEQYF.

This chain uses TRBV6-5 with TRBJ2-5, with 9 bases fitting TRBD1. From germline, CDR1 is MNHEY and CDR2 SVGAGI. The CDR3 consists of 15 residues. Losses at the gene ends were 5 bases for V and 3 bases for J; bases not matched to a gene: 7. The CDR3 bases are TGTGCCAGCAGTGGGGCCGGGACAGGGAAAGAGACCCAGTACTTC. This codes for CASSGAGTGKETQYF.

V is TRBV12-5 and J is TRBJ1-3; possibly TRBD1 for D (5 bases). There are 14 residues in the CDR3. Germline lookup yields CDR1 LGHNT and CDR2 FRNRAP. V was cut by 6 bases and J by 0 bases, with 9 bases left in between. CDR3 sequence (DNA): TGTGCTAGTGGGGAGGGACCCTCTGGAAACACCATATATTTT. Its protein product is CASGEGPSGNTIYF. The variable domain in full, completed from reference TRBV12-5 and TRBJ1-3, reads DARVTQTPRHKVTEMGQEVTMRCQPILGHNTVFWYRQTMMQGLELLAYFRNRAPLDDSGMPKDRFSAEMPDATLATLKIQPSEPRDSAVYFCASGEGPSGNTIYFGEGSWLTVV.

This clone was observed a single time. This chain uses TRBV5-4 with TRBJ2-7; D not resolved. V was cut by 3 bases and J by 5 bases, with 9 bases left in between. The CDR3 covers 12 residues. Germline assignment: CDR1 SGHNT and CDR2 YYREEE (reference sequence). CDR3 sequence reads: CASSWKGDEQYF. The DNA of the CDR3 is TGTGCCAGCAGCTGGAAGGGCGACGAGCAGTACTTC. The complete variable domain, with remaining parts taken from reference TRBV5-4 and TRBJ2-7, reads ETGVTQSPTHLIKTRGQQVTLRCSSQSGHNTVSWYQQALGQGPQFIFQYYREEENGRGNFPPRFSGLQFPNYSSELNVNALELDDSALYLCASSWKGDEQYFGPGTRLTVT.

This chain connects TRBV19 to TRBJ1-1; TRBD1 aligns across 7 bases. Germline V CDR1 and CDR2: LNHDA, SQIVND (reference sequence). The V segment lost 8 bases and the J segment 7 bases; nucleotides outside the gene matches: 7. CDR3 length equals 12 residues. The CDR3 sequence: CASCDRVFEAFF. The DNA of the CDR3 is TGTGCCAGTTGCGACAGGGTCTTTGAAGCTTTCTTT.

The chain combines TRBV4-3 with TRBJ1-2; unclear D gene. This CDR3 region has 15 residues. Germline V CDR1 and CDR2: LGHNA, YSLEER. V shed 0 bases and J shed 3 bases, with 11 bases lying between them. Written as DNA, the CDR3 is TGCGCCAGCAGCCAAGATGAGGTGGTTCACTATGGCTACACCTTC. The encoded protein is CASSQDEVVHYGYTF.

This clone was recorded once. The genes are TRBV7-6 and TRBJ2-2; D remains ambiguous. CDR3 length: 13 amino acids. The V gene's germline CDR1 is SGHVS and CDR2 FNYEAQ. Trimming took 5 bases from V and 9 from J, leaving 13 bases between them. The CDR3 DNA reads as TGTGCCAGCAGCCCTCCCCCTGATCGGGAGCTGTTTTTT. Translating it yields CASSPPPDRELFF.

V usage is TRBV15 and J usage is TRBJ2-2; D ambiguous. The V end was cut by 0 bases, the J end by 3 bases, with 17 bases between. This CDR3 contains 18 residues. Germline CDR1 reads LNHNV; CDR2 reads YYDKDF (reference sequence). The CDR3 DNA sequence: TGTGCCACCAGCAGAGATGGACCCTACCTTCGGGACACCGGGGAGCTGTTTTTT. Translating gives CATSRDGPYLRDTGELFF.

The DNA for the CDR3 is TGTGCCAGCAGCTCCGGACTAGCGGGGGAAGAGACCCAGTACTTC. Translating gives CASSSGLAGEETQYF. This chain uses TRBV13 with TRBJ2-5, with 13 bases that match TRBD2. CDR1 is PRHDT and CDR2 is FYEKMQ in the germline V gene (reference sequence). This CDR3 spans 15 amino acids. Trimming at V came to 4 bases and at J to 3 bases, leaving 2 bases not matched to a gene.

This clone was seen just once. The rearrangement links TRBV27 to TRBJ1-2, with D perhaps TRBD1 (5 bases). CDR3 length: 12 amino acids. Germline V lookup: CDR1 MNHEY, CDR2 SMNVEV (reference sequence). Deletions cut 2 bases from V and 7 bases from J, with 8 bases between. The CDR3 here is CASSLPGSGYTF. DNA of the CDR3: TGTGCCAGCAGTTTACCAGGGAGTGGCTACACCTTC.

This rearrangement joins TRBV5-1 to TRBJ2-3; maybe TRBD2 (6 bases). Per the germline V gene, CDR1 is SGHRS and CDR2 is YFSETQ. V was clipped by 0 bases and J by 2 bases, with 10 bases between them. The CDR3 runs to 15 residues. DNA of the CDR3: TGCGCCAGCAGCTTGGCGGAGGGCTACACAGATACGCAGTATTTT. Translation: CASSLAEGYTDTQYF.

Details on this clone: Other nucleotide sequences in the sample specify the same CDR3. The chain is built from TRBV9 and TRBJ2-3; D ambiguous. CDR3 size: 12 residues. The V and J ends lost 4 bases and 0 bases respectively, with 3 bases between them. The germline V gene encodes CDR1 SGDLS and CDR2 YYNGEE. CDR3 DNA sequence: TGTGCCAGCAGCCCGAGCACAGATACGCAGTATTTT. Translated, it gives CASSPSTDTQYF.

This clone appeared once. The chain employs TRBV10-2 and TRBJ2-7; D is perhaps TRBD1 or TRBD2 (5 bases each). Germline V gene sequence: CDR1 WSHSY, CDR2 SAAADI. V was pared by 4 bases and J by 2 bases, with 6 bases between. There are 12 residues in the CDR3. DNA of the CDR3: TGCGCCAGCAGTGGAGGGGCCTACGAGCAGTACTTC. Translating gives CASSGGAYEQYF.

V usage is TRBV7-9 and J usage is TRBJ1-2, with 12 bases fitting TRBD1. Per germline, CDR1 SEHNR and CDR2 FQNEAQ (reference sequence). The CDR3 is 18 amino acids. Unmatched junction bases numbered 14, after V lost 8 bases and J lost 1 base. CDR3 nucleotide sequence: TGTGCCAGCCACTTCCCGGGCGGGACAGGGGGCTTTAACTATGGCTACACCTTC. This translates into CASHFPGGTGGFNYGYTF.

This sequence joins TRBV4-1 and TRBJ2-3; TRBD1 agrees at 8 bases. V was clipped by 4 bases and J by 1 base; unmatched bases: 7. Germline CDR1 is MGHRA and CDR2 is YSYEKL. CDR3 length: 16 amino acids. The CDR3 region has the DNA TGCGCCAGCAGCCCTGAATCGGGACAGGGCACAGATACGCAGTATTTT. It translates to CASSPESGQGTDTQYF.

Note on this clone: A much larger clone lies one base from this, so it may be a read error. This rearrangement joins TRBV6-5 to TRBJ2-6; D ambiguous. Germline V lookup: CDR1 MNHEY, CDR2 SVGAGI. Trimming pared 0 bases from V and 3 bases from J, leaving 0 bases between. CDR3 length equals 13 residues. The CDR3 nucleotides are TGTGCCAGCAGTTACTCTGGGGCCAACGTCCTGACTTTC. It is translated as CASSYSGANVLTF.

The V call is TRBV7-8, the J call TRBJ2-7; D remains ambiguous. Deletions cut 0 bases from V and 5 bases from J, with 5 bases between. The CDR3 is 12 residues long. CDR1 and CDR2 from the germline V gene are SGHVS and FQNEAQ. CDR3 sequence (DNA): TGTGCCAGCAGCTTAGCAACTCACGAGCAGTACTTC. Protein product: CASSLATHEQYF.

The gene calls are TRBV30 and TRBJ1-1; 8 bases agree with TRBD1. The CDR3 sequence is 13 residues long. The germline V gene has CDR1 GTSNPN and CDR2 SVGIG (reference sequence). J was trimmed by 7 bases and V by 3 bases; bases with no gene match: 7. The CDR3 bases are TGTGCCTGGAGCGCCGGTGACAGGGGTGAAGCTTTCTTT. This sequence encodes CAWSAGDRGEAFF.

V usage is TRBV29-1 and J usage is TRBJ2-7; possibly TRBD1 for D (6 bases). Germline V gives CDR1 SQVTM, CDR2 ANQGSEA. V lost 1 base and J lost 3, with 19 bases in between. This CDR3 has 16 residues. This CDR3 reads CSVEVPTGPGHYEQYF. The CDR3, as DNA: TGCAGCGTTGAAGTTCCGACAGGTCCTGGCCACTACGAGCAGTACTTC.

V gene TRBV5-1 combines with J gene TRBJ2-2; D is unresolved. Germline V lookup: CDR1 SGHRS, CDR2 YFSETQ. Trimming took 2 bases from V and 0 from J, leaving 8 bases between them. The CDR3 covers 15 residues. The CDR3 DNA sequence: TGCGCCAGCAGCTTTCTGAACGCGAACACCGGGGAGCTGTTTTTT. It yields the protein CASSFLNANTGELFF.

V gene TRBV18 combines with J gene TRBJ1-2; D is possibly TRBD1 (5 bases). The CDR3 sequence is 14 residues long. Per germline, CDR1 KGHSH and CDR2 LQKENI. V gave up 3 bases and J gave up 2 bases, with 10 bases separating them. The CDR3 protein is CASSPGTDNYGYTF. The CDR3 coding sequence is TGTGCCAGCTCACCTGGGACGGACAACTATGGCTACACCTTC.

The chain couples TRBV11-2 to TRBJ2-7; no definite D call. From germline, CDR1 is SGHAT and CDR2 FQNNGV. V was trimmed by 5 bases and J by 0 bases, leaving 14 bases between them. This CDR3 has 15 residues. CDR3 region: CASSHQDMGSYEQYF. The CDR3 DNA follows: TGTGCCAGCAGCCACCAAGACATGGGCTCCTACGAGCAGTACTTC.

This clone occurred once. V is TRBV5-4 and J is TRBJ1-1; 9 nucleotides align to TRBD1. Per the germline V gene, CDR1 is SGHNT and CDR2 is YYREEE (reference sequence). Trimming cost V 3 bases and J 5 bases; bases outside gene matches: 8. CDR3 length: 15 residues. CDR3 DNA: TGTGCCAGCAGCTGGTCCGGGACAGGGTATACTGAAGCTTTCTTT. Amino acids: CASSWSGTGYTEAFF.